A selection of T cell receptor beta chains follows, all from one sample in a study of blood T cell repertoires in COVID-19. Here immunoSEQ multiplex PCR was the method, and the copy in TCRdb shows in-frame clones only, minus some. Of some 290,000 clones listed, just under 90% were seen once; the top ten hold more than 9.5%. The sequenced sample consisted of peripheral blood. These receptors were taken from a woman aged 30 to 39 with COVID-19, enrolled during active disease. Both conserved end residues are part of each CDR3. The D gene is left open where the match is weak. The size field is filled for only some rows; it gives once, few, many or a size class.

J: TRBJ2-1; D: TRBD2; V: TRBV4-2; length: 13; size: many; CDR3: CASSQGLVNEQFF; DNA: TGTGCCAGCAGCCAGGGACTAGTAAATGAGCAGTTCTTC
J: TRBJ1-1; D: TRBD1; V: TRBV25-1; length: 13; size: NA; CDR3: CASSRDSNTEAFF; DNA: TGTGCCAGCAGCCGGGACAGTAACACTGAAGCTTTCTTT
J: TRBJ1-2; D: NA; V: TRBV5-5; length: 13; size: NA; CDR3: CASSLGLVASYTF; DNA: TGTGCCAGCAGCTTGGGCCTTGTTGCGAGCTACACCTTC
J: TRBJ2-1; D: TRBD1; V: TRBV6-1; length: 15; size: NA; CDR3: CASSDRTGGRDEQFF; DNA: TGTGCCAGCAGTGATCGGACAGGGGGCAGGGATGAGCAGTTCTTC
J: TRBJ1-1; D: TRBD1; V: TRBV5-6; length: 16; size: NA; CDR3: CASSLEGRGPITEAFF; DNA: TGTGCCAGCAGCTTGGAGGGCAGGGGGCCGATCACTGAAGCTTTCTTT
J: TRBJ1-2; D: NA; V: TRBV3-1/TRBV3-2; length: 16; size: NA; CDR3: CASRFGQNQANYGYTF; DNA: TGTGCCAGCAGATTCGGACAGAACCAAGCAAACTATGGCTACACCTTC
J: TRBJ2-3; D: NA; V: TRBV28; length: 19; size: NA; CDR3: CASSLLRPYGEAKKDTQYF; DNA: TGTGCCAGCAGTTTATTAAGGCCCTACGGGGAAGCCAAAAAGGATACGCAGTATTTT
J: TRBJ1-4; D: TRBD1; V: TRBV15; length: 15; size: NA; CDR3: CATSRPERDSGKLFF; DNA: TGTGCCACCAGCAGGCCAGAGAGGGACAGCGGAAAACTGTTTTTT
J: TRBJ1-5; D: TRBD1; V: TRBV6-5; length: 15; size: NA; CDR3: CASTGTGFNNQPQHF; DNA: TGTGCCAGCACCGGGACAGGGTTCAACAATCAGCCCCAGCATTTT
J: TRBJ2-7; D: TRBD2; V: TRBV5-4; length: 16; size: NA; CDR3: CASSPPGGGPDYEQYF; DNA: TGTGCCAGCAGCCCGCCCGGCGGGGGGCCCGACTACGAGCAGTACTTC
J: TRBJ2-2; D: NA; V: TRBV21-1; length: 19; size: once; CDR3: CASSKARLAGGLDTGELFF; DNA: TGTGCCAGCAGCAAAGCGCGGCTAGCGGGGGGGCTGGACACCGGGGAGCTGTTTTTT
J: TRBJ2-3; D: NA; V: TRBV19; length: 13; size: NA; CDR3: CASSIGWADTQYF; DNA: TGTGCCAGTAGTATAGGATGGGCCGATACGCAGTATTTT
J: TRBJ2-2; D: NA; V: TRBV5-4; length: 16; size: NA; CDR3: CASSLETGSNTGELFF; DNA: TGTGCCAGCAGCTTGGAGACTGGTTCGAACACCGGGGAGCTGTTTTTT
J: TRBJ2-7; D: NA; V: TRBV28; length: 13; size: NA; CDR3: CASSLGSSYEQYF; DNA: TGTGCCAGCAGTTTGGGCAGCTCCTACGAGCAGTACTTC
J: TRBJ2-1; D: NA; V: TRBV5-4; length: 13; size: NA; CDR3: CASSLWEKNEQFF; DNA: TGTGCCAGCAGCTTGTGGGAGAAGAATGAGCAGTTCTTC
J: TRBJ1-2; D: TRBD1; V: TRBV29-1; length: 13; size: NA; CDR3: CSVASRGHVGYTF; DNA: TGCAGCGTTGCTTCCAGGGGGCATGTTGGCTACACCTTC
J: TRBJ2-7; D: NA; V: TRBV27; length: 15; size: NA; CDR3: CASSLRPTQEYEQYF; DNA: TGTGCCAGCAGTTTAAGGCCGACACAAGAATACGAGCAGTACTTC
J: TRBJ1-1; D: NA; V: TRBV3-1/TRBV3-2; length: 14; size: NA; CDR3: CASSQDPLWPEAFF; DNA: TGTGCCAGCAGCCAAGACCCTTTGTGGCCTGAAGCTTTCTTT
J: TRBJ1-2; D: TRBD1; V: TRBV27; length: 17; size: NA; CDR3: CASSITAWDSPNYGYTF; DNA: TGTGCCAGCAGTATTACCGCCTGGGACAGCCCGAACTATGGCTACACCTTC
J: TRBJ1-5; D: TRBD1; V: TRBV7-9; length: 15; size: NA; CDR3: CASSSTGDSNQPQHF; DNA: TGTGCCAGCAGCTCGACAGGGGATAGCAATCAGCCCCAGCATTTT
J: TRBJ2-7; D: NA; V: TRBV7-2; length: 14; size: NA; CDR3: CASSLSRQHYEQYF; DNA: TGTGCCAGCAGCTTAAGTAGACAGCACTACGAGCAGTACTTC
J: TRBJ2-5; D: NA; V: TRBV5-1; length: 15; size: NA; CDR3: CASSTLQADQETQYF; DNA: TGCGCCAGCAGCACCCTCCAGGCCGACCAAGAGACCCAGTACTTC
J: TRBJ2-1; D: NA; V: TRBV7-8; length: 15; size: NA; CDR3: CASSSVAGAYNEQFF; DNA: TGTGCCAGCAGCTCGGTAGCTGGCGCCTACAATGAGCAGTTCTTC
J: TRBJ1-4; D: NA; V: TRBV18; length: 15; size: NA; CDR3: CASSPGSTANEKLFF; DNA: TGTGCCAGCTCACCAGGGAGTACCGCCAATGAAAAACTGTTTTTT
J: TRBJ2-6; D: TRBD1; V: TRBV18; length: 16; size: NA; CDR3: CAIPGQGVPGANVLTF; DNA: TGTGCCATCCCGGGACAGGGAGTTCCTGGGGCCAACGTCCTGACTTTC
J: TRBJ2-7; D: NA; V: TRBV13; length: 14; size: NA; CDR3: CASRKKGTFYEQYF; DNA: TGTGCCAGCAGAAAAAAAGGGACTTTCTACGAGCAGTACTTC
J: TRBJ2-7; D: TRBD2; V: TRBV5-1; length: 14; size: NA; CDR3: CASSLAGGSYEQYF; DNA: TGCGCCAGCAGCTTGGCGGGAGGGAGCTACGAGCAGTACTTC
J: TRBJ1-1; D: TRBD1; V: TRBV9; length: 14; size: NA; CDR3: CASSEGQRNTEAFF; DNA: TGTGCCAGCAGCGAGGGACAGAGGAACACTGAAGCTTTCTTT
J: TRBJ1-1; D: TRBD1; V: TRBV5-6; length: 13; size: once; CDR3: CASSFSTGTEAFF; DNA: TGTGCCAGCAGCTTCTCGACAGGGACTGAAGCTTTCTTT
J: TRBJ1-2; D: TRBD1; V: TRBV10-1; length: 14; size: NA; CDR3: CASSEGGTGAGYTF; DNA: TGCGCCAGCAGTGAAGGAGGGACAGGGGCCGGCTACACCTTC
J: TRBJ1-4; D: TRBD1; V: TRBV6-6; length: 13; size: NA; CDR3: CASGGTGREKLFF; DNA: TGTGCCAGCGGAGGGACAGGGAGAGAAAAACTGTTTTTT
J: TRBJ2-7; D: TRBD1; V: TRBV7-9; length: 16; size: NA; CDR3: CASSSGQGYTSYEQYF; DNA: TGTGCCAGCAGCTCTGGACAGGGGTATACTTCCTACGAGCAGTACTTC
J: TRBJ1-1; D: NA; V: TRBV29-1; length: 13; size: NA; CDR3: CSTTRTWNTEAFF; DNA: TGCAGCACTACCCGGACTTGGAACACTGAAGCTTTCTTT
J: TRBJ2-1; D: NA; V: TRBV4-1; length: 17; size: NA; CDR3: CASSQDPGRGASNEQFF; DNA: TGCGCCAGCAGCCAAGATCCGGGTCGGGGGGCGAGCAATGAGCAGTTCTTC
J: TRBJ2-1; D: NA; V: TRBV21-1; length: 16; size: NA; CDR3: CASSTPGGTADNEQFF; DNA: TGTGCCAGCAGCACCCCAGGCGGGACAGCAGACAATGAGCAGTTCTTC
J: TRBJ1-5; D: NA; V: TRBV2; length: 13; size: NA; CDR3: CASSEEGWQPQHF; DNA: TGTGCCAGCAGTGAAGAGGGGTGGCAGCCCCAGCATTTT
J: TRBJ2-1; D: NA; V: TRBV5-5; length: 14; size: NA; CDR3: CASSLVGGLGEQFF; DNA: TGTGCCAGCAGCTTGGTGGGGGGGCTAGGTGAGCAGTTCTTC
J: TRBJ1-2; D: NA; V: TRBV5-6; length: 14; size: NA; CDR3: CASSLDRAAGGYTF; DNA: TGTGCCAGCAGCTTAGACCGGGCTGCGGGGGGCTACACCTTC
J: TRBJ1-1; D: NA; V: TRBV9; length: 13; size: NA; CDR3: CASSVQGGTEAFF; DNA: TGTGCCAGCAGCGTACAGGGAGGGACTGAAGCTTTCTTT
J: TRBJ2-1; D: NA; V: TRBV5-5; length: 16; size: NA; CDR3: CASSPRRQANYNEQFF; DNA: TGTGCCAGCAGCCCACGTAGACAGGCAAACTACAATGAGCAGTTCTTC
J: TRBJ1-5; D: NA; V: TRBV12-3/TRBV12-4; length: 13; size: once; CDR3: CASAAGDNQPQHF; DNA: TGTGCCAGCGCGGCAGGGGATAATCAGCCCCAGCATTTT
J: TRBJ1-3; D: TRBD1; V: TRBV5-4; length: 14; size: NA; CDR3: CASSLGGQGIGIYF; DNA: TGTGCCAGCAGCCTCGGGGGACAGGGGATCGGCATATATTTT
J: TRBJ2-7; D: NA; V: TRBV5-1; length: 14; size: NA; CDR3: CASSPVDFVSEQYF; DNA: TGCGCCAGCAGCCCTGTGGACTTTGTATCCGAGCAGTACTTC
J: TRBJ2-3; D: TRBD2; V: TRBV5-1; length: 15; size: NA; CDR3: CASSLVSGITDTQYF; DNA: TGCGCCAGCAGCTTGGTCAGCGGGATCACAGATACGCAGTATTTT
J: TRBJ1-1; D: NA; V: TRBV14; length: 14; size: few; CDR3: CASSPIGRGTEAFF; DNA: TGTGCCAGCAGCCCCATCGGGAGGGGCACTGAAGCTTTCTTT
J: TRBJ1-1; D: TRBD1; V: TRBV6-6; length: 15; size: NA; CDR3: CASSYSGQGATEAFF; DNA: TGTGCCAGCAGTTACTCGGGGCAGGGGGCGACTGAAGCTTTCTTT
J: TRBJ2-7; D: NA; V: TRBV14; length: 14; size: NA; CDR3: CASSALGAVHEQYF; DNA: TGTGCCAGCAGCGCTTTAGGGGCGGTCCACGAGCAGTACTTC
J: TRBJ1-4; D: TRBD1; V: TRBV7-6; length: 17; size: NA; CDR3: CASSLAPRTGPNEKLFF; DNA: TGTGCCAGCAGCTTAGCCCCGCGGACAGGGCCTAATGAAAAACTGTTTTTT
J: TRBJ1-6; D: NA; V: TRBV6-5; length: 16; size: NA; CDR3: CASSWQRGSYNSPLHF; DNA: TGTGCCAGCAGTTGGCAGAGGGGGTCCTATAATTCACCCCTCCACTTT
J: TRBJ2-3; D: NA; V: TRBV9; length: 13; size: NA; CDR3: CASRGPGSDTQYF; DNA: TGTGCCAGCAGGGGGCCCGGCTCAGATACGCAGTATTTT
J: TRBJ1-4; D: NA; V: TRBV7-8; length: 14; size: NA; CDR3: CASSLAQGYEKLFF; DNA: TGTGCCAGCAGCTTAGCTCAGGGGTATGAAAAACTGTTTTTT
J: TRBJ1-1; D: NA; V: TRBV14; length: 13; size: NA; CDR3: CASSLTLNTEAFF; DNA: TGTGCCAGCAGCCTAACATTGAACACTGAAGCTTTCTTT
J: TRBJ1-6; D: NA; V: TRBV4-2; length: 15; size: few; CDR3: CASSQERHSNSPLHF; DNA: TGTGCCAGCAGCCAAGAGAGACATTCTAATTCACCCCTCCACTTT
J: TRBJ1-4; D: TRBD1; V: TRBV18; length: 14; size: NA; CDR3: CASSPDRGNEKLFF; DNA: TGTGCCAGCTCACCGGACAGGGGAAATGAAAAACTGTTTTTT
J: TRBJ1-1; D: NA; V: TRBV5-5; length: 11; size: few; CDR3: CASRLGGEAFF; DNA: TGTGCCAGCAGGTTGGGAGGTGAAGCTTTCTTT